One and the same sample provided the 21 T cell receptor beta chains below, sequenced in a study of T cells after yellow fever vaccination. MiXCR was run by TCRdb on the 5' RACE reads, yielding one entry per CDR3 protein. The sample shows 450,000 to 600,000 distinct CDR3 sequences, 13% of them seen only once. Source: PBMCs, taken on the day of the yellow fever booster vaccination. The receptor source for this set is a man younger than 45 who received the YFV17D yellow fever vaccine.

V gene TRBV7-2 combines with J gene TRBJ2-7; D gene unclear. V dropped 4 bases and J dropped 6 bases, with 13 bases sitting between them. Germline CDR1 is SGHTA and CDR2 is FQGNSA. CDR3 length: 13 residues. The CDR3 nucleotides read TGTGCCAGCAGCTCTAGTGGGTCGGGCGAGCAGTACTTC. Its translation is CASSSSGSGEQYF. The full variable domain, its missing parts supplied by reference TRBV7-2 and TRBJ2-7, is GAGVSQSPSNKVTEKGKDVELRCDPISGHTALYWYRQSLGQGLEFLIYFQGNSAPDKSGLPSDRFSAERTGGSVSTLTIQRTQQEDSAVYLCASSSSGSGEQYFGPGTRLTVT.

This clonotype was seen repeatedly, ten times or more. Written as DNA, the CDR3 is TGCGCCAGCAGCCCAGGGGGAAGGAATGAAAAACTGTTTTTT. It yields the protein CASSPGGRNEKLFF. The chain combines TRBV5-1 with TRBJ1-4; TRBD1 matches at 7 bases. Germline CDR1 and CDR2: SGHRS and YFSETQ. V dropped 4 bases and J dropped 5; count of bases not matched to a gene: 5. The CDR3 consists of 14 residues.

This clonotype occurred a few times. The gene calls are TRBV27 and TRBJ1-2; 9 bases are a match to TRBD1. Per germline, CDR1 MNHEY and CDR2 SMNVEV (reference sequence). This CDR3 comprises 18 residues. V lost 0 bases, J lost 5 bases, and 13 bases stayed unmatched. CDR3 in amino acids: CASSLSPGTGNVRYGYTF. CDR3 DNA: TGTGCCAGCAGTTTATCCCCCGGGACAGGGAATGTTAGATATGGCTACACCTTC.

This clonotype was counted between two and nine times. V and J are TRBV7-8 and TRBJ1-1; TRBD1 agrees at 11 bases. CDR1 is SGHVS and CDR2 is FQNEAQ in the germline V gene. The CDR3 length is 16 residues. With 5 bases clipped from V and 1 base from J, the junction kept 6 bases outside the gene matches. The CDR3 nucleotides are TGTGCCAGCAGCCTCGGACAGGGGGCGCGGAACACTGAAGCTTTCTTT. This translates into CASSLGQGARNTEAFF.

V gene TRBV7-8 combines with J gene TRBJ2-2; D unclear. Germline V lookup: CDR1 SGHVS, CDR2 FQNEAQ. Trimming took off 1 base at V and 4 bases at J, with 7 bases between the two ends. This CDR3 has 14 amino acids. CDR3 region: CASSLELFTGELFF. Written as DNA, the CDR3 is TGTGCCAGCAGCTTAGAGCTCTTCACCGGGGAGCTGTTTTTT.

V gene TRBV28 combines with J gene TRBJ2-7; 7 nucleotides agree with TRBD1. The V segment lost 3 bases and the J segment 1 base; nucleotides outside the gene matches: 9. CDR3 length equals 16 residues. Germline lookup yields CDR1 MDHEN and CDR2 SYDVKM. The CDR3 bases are TGTGCCAGCAGTTTTGGGTTATTGACAGGGTCCTACGAGCAGTACTTC. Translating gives CASSFGLLTGSYEQYF. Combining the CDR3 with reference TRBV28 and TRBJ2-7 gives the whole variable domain DVKVTQSSRYLVKRTGEKVFLECVQDMDHENMFWYRQDPGLGLRLIYFSYDVKMKEKGDIPEGYSVSREKKERFSLILESASTNQTSMYLCASSFGLLTGSYEQYFGPGTRLTVT.

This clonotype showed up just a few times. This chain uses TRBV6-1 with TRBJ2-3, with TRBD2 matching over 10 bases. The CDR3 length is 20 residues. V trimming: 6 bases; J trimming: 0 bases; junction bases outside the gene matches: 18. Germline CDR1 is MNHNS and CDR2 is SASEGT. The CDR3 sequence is CASRKLAGIFSHSSTDTQYF. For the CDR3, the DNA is TGTGCCAGCAGGAAACTAGCGGGGATCTTCTCGCATTCTAGCACAGATACGCAGTATTTT.

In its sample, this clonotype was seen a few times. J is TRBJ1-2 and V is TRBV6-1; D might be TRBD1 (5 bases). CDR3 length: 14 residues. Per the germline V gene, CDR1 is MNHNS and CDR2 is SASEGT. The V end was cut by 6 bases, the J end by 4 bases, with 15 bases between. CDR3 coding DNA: TGTGCCAGCAGCTTCGACAGAAGTGGCTATGGCTACACCTTC. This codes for CASSFDRSGYGYTF.

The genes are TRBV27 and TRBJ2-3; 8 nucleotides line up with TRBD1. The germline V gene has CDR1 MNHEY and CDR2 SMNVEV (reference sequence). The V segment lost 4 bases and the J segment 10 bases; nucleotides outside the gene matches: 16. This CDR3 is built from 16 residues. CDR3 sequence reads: CASSSGAGGILPSQYF. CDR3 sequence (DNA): TGTGCCAGCAGTTCCGGGGCAGGGGGCATCCTCCCCTCGCAGTATTTT.

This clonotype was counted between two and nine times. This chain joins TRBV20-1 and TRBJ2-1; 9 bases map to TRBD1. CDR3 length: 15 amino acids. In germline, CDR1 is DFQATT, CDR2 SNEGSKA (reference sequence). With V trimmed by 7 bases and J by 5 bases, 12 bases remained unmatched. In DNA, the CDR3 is TGCAGTGGCCCGACAAAGGGACAGGGTAACAATGAGCAGTTCTTC. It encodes CSGPTKGQGNNEQFF.

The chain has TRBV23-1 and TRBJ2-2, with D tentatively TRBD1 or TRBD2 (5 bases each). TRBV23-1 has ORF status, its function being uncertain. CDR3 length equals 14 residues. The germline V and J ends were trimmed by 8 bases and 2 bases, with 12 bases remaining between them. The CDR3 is CASRGPRNTGELFF. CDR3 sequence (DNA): TGCGCCAGCCGGGGACCGAGAAACACCGGGGAGCTGTTTTTT.

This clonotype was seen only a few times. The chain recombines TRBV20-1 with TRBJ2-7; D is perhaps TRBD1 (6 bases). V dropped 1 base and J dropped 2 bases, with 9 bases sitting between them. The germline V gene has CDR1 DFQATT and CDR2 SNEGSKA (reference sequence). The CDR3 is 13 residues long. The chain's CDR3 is CSARGDNPYEQYF. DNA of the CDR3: TGCAGTGCTAGAGGGGACAACCCCTACGAGCAGTACTTC.

CDR3 protein: CASSKRGTGLTSEENEQFF. The DNA for the CDR3 is TGTGCCTCCTCCAAACGGGGGACAGGGTTGACTAGCGAGGAAAATGAGCAGTTCTTC. The rearrangement joins TRBV3-1 to TRBJ2-1; TRBD1 might be the D (9 bases). In germline, CDR1 is LGHDT, CDR2 YNNKEL (reference sequence). This CDR3 region has 19 residues. V lost 11 bases to trimming and J lost 7 bases, with 36 bases between them.

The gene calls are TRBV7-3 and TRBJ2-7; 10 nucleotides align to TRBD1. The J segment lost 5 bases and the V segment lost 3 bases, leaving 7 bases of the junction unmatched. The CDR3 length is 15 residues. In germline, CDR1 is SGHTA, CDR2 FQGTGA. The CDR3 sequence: CASSLSPGQGNEQYF. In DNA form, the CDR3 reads TGTGCCAGCAGCTTGTCCCCGGGACAGGGGAACGAGCAGTACTTC.

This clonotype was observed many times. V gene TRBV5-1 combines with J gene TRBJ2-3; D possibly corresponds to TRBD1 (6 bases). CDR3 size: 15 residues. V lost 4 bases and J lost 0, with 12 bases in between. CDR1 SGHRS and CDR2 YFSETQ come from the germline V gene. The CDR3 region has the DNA TGCGCCAGCAGCGGGACATTTTTTAGCACAGATACGCAGTATTTT. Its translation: CASSGTFFSTDTQYF.

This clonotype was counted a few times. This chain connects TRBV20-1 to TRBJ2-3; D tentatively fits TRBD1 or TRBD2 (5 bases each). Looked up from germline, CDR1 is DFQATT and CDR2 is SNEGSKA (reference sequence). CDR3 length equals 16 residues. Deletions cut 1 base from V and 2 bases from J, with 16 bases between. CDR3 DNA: TGCAGTGCTAGAGTCCCTAGATCGGGGCACACAGATACGCAGTATTTT. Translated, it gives CSARVPRSGHTDTQYF.

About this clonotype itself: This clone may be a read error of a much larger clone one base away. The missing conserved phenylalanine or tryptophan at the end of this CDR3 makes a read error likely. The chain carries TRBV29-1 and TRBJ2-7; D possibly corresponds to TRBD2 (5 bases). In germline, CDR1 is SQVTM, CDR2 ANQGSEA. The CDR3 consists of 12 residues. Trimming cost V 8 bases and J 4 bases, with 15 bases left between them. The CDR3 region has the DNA TGCAGCACATTAGGGAGTACATACGAGCAGTACTAC. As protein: CSTLGSTYEQYY.

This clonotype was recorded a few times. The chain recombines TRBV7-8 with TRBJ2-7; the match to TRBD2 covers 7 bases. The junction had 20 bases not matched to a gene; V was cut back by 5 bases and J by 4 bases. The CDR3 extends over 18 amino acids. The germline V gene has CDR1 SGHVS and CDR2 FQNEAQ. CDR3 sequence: CASSPGAGGGGVPYEQYF. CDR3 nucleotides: TGTGCCAGCAGCCCGGGAGCGGGCGGGGGAGGGGTCCCTTACGAGCAGTACTTC.

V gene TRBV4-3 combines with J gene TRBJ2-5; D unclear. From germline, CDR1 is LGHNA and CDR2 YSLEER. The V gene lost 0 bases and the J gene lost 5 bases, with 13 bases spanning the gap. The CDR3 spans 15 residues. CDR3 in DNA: TGCGCCAGCAGCCAAGATTTGGCTGCTAAGGAGACCCAGTACTTC. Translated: CASSQDLAAKETQYF.

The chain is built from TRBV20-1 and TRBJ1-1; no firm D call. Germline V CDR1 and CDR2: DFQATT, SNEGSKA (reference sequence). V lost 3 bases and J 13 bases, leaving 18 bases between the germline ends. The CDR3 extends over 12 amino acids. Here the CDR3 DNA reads TGCAGTGCTAGTGATCTTTTCCGGGCCGGTTTCTTT. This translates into CSASDLFRAGFF.

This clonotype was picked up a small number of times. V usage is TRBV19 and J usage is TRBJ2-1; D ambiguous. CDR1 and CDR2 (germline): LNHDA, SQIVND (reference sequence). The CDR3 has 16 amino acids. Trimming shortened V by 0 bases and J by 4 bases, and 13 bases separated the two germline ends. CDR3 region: CASSIDLLSLYNEQFF. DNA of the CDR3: TGTGCCAGTAGTATAGATCTTCTGAGCTTATACAATGAGCAGTTCTTC.